This T cell receptor beta chain was captured in a study of blood T cell repertoires in COVID-19. Authors' analysis steps: Reference gene primers were amplified, and this amplification served to estimate nucleated cell counts. Measured with immunoSEQ multiplex PCR; TCRdb has only the in-frame clones, and not every one. V and J calls and clone size are as listed in that table; D and trimming were resolved from the DNA. This sample has over 200,000 clones, with over 75% found just once. Germline V gene data show CDR1 as MNHEY and CDR2 as SVGEGT. With 4 bases removed from V and 0 bases from J, the gap between germline ends came to 11 bases. The CDR3 has 15 residues. This clone was observed once.

The TCR sequence derives from a man aged 50-59 years with COVID-19, enrolled during active disease. V gene TRBV6-2 or TRBV6-3 combines with J gene TRBJ2-3, with no clear D. Sequences were obtained from peripheral blood. The CDR3 loop is CASSSPVLSTDTQYF. CDR3 nucleotides: TGTGCCAGCAGTTCCCCGGTGCTTAGCACAGATACGCAGTATTTT.